The entry that follows covers one T cell receptor beta chain sequence. Its antigen has not been determined. The record has no base qualities; no much larger clone is one base away. The data were taken from a study of T cells in Graves' hyperthyroidism and ophthalmopathy (dated by TCRdb to 2018 to 2020). For the wider study: Peripheral blood was sampled at the time of initial diagnosis, prior to any treatment. The 85 to 100 discovery patients were randomly split 7:3 into training and test sets. To identify TCR V-J signatures that set the groups apart, the researchers used a discovery cohort of 95 to 100 patients, made up of under 50 with Graves' ophthalmopathy and 57 with stable Graves' hyperthyroidism. Following sampling, methimazole starting at 30 mg daily was given to hyperthyroidism patients, and high-dose intravenous methylprednisolone was given to ophthalmopathy patients. In about six Graves' hyperthyroidism patients, the study also compared T-cell repertoires from thyroid tissue with T-cell repertoires from blood. Whether ophthalmopathy could be predicted prospectively was tested in an independent validation cohort made up of under 20 hyperthyroidism patients plus 17 patients who later progressed to ophthalmopathy. TCR Vbeta CDR3 sequencing of approximately 140 peripheral blood samples (approximately 44 ophthalmopathy, roughly 74 hyperthyroidism and roughly 17 progressor patients) is reported in the paper. Overall study results and their limits: No statistical method was used to fix the sample size in advance, and group allocation was not hidden from the investigators. In validation, the model predicted progression to ophthalmopathy with over 60% sensitivity and 72.22% specificity, a median of approximately 6.5 months before onset. Blood samples also contained most of the expanded thyroid clonotypes (frequency above 0.001), which suggests that blood repertoires may reflect thyroid immune responses. In cross-validation, a model built on a 13 V-J signature told ophthalmopathy apart from stable hyperthyroidism with approximately 90% sensitivity and approximately 81% specificity, and in testing the same model reached 80%/75%.

Stable Graves' hyperthyroidism was defined as the absence of progression to ophthalmopathy over 18 months of follow-up. The hyperthyroidism patients were between 18 and 65 years old and newly diagnosed, with a disease duration of less than 2 months. Any patient with an uncontrolled infection, another autoimmune disease, pregnancy or lactation was excluded. Diagnoses were established on the basis of clinical symptoms, serum thyroxine and TRAb, thyroid ultrasound, and orbital computed tomography. Ficoll-Paque density gradient centrifugation was used to isolate PBMCs from 9.5 to 10 ml of fresh peripheral blood. Total RNA was extracted with Trizol reagent, and quality was checked on an Agilent 2100 Bioanalyzer. The CDR3 contains 14 residues, cysteine and phenylalanine counted. Only CDR3 DNA is held: 42 bases, read in frame from base 1. V is reduced by 5 bases and J by 2 bases, leaving a spacing of 13 bases between them. The germline V gene (reference sequence) specifies LNHDA as CDR1 and SQIVND as CDR2.

The TCR beta CDR3 regions were amplified from the RNA transcripts. For the first round of RT-PCR on the TCR CDR3, the HTBI primer set was used together with the Qiagen OneStep RT-PCR kit. Libraries were constructed in a second round of multiplex PCR, after which size selection and purification were carried out. Libraries were sequenced paired-end with 100 bp reads on an Illumina HiSeq2000. The authors' pipeline ran thus. SOAPnuke was used to process the raw data, throwing out any read that contained adapters or uncalled bases, had a mean Phred below 15, or lacked an exact constant-primer or identifier match. High-quality paired reads were merged using COPE v1.2.5, and each unique nucleotide sequence was defined as a clonotype. MiTCR v1.1 was used to align the clonotypes against IMGT TRBV, TRBD and TRBJ reference segments. The analysis was restricted to V-J combinations with a frequency above 0.0001, which together covered 99.2% of the repertoires. A TCS score was defined as the ratio between F50 (clonal expansion) and ExV (chaos), using BLOSUM62-based TCRdist between CDR3 peptides within each V-J. Welch's t-statistics and random forest reduced just over 500 V-J features to 10 to 15, which were used in a naive Bayes classifier (R e1071). TCRdb reprocessed the public reads (quality trimming at Q25 with fastp, clone calling with MiXCR) and kept in-frame beta chains. Each entry merges the rows of one CDR3 protein and shows their most common DNA and genes. The V and J calls, along with clone size, are taken from TCRdb and not from the paper's own processing. Counted in this sample were 300,000 to 450,000 distinct CDR3 sequences; 15% of them appeared once. The ten largest clones capture approximately 32% of the sample.

The receptor's source is a woman under 40 with Graves' hyperthyroidism. The sequenced material came from blood. In this chain, TRBV19 is recombined with TRBJ2-7, with TRBD2 perhaps the D gene, on 6 matching bases. The CDR3 has the sequence CASSSLRGTYEQYF. The nucleotides are TGTGCCAGTAGTTCTTTGCGGGGCACCTACGAGCAGTACTTC.